The 30 T cell receptor beta chains listed next were all sequenced from one sample in a study of beta chain features in type 1 diabetes. Study-wide points: Patients with Type 1 diabetes showed moderately but significantly shorter TCRB CDR3s in all four CD4+ subsets.

Which antigens these TCRs recognize remains unknown. As every portion of the isolated RNA was reverse transcribed, the sequencing read expressed TCRB transcripts. The data were produced by immunoSEQ multiplex PCR, yet TCRdb's version contains in-frame clones alone and is incomplete. The data hold approximately 160,000 clones, with 10% observed a single time. Input material: central memory CD4+ T cells from blood. The receptor set was obtained from a man aged 30-40 years with type 1 diabetes.

In its sample, this clone was seen a few times. The CDR3 coding sequence is TGCGCCAGCAGCTTGGGGAGACAGGGGTTGGGAACTGAAGCTTTCTTT. Residues: CASSLGRQGLGTEAFF. This chain connects TRBV5-1 to TRBJ1-1; 8 bases are shared with TRBD1. CDR3 size: 16 residues. With 0 bases clipped from V and 5 bases from J, the junction kept 9 bases outside the gene matches. Germline CDR1 SGHRS, CDR2 YFSETQ.

The sample holds a few counts of this clone. V and J are TRBV9 and TRBJ2-1; the D gene is possibly TRBD2 (6 bases). Trimming pared 1 base from V and 4 bases from J, leaving 12 bases between. The CDR3 has 15 residues. The V gene's germline CDR1 is SGDLS and CDR2 YYNGEE. DNA of the CDR3: TGTGCCAGCAGCGTAACGGGGGTGGAGTACAATGAGCAGTTCTTC. It yields the protein CASSVTGVEYNEQFF.

Here the CDR3 DNA reads TGCGCCAGCAGCTTGGCACTAAGGGGCAGGGGAATGTACGAGCAGTACTTC. Its protein product is CASSLALRGRGMYEQYF. This chain connects TRBV5-1 to TRBJ2-7; D possibly corresponds to TRBD1 (6 bases). The V end was cut by 0 bases, the J end by 4 bases, with 20 bases between. The CDR3 runs to 17 residues. The germline CDR1 and CDR2 sequences are SGHRS and YFSETQ.

The rearrangement joins TRBV7-9 to TRBJ2-1, with D possibly TRBD2 on 6 matching bases. The CDR3 sequence is 15 residues long. In germline, CDR1 is SEHNR, CDR2 FQNEAQ (reference sequence). V was cut by 5 bases and J by 7 bases, with 18 bases left in between. The CDR3 sequence is CASSGGGHLGNEQFF. CDR3 DNA sequence: TGTGCCAGCAGCGGGGGAGGACACCTTGGGAATGAGCAGTTCTTC.

Only a few counts were recorded for this clone. The chain employs TRBV2 and TRBJ2-7; 11 bases map to TRBD2. This CDR3 is built from 15 residues. Germline V gene lookup returns CDR1 SNHLY and CDR2 FYNNEI. The ends lost 5 bases at V and 3 bases at J; junction bases unmatched: 6. CDR3 protein: CASSSGTSGIYEQYF. Written as DNA, the CDR3 is TGTGCCAGCAGTTCCGGGACTAGCGGCATCTACGAGCAGTACTTC.

The chain has TRBV5-1 and TRBJ2-2; no firm D call. The CDR3 runs 15 residues. The V gene lost 7 bases and the J gene lost 5 bases, with 18 bases spanning the gap. Germline V lookup: CDR1 SGHRS, CDR2 YFSETQ. The CDR3 DNA follows: TGCGCCAGCGCTCCCCGAGGAGCACCGACCGGGGAGCTGTTTTTT. This encodes CASAPRGAPTGELFF.

The chain links TRBV5-1 to TRBJ2-7, with D maybe TRBD2 (6 bases). CDR1 is SGHRS, CDR2 YFSETQ, per germline. The V end was cut by 3 bases, the J end by 4 bases, with 17 bases between. The CDR3 spans 15 residues. The CDR3 protein is CASSSGLGGGYEQYF. CDR3 in DNA: TGCGCCAGCAGCTCGGGACTCGGCGGCGGATACGAGCAGTACTTC.

The chain links TRBV19 to TRBJ1-5; a weak D match, TRBD1 (6 bases). The germline V gene has CDR1 LNHDA and CDR2 SQIVND (reference sequence). The CDR3 covers 13 residues. V was shortened by 3 bases and J by 5 bases, with 8 bases between the two germline ends. The CDR3 nucleotides read TGTGCCAGTAGTATGGGGGCGGATCAGCCCCAGCATTTT. This codes for CASSMGADQPQHF.

This clone was observed a handful of times. The CDR3 sequence: CASSLGGRYEQYF. In DNA form, the CDR3 reads TGTGCCAGCAGCTTAGGGGGCAGGTACGAGCAGTACTTC. V usage is TRBV7-9 and J usage is TRBJ2-7; D is possibly TRBD1 (5 bases). Trimming shortened V by 1 base and J by 4 bases, and 8 bases separated the two germline ends. This CDR3 region has 13 residues. CDR1 and CDR2 (germline): SEHNR, FQNEAQ (reference sequence). Looking up the rest from reference TRBV7-9 and TRBJ2-7 gives the full variable domain: DTGVSQNPRHKITKRGQNVTFRCDPISEHNRLYWYRQTLGQGPEFLTYFQNEAQLEKSRLLSDRFSAERPKGSFSTLEIQRTEQGDSAMYLCASSLGGRYEQYFGPGTRLTVT.

This rearrangement joins TRBV19 to TRBJ2-3; 10 bases align to TRBD2. The CDR3 runs 14 residues. CDR1 is LNHDA and CDR2 is SQIVND in the germline V gene (reference sequence). With 7 bases clipped from V and 2 bases from J, the junction kept 3 bases outside the gene matches. The CDR3, as DNA: TGTGCCAGTACCACTAGCGGGGACACAGATACGCAGTATTTT. Translation gives CASTTSGDTDTQYF.

A few counts support this clone. J is TRBJ2-7 and V is TRBV7-2; 7 bases are a match to TRBD2. The CDR3 covers 14 residues. After removal of 5 bases from V and 0 bases from J, the junction contained 4 bases not matched to a gene. Per germline, CDR1 SGHTA and CDR2 FQGNSA. As DNA, the CDR3 is TGTGCCAGCAGCGTCGGCGGGAGCTCCTACGAGCAGTACTTC. Amino acid sequence: CASSVGGSSYEQYF. Variable domain in full (rest from reference TRBV7-2 and TRBJ2-7): GAGVSQSPSNKVTEKGKDVELRCDPISGHTALYWYRQSLGQGLEFLIYFQGNSAPDKSGLPSDRFSAERTGGSVSTLTIQRTQQEDSAVYLCASSVGGSSYEQYFGPGTRLTVT.

This clone was detected only a few times. The J gene is TRBJ2-1, the V gene TRBV18; TRBD1 aligns across 8 bases. The length of the CDR3 is 15 residues. Germline CDR1 is KGHSH and CDR2 is LQKENI. V gave up 6 bases and J gave up 7 bases; unmatched junction bases: 11. The chain's CDR3 is CASSAIGQGGNEQFF. For the CDR3, the DNA is TGTGCCAGCTCCGCTATCGGACAGGGTGGTAATGAGCAGTTCTTC.

This clone was picked up a small number of times. V is TRBV29-1 and J is TRBJ2-3; 16 bases agree with TRBD2. The V gene's germline CDR1 is SQVTM and CDR2 ANQGSEA. V was clipped by 7 bases and J by 0 bases; unmatched bases: 7. The length of the CDR3 is 17 residues. CDR3 residues: CSARGLAGGQSTDTQYF. CDR3 DNA: TGCAGCGCCCGGGGACTAGCGGGAGGGCAGAGCACAGATACGCAGTATTTT.

The chain has TRBV10-3 and TRBJ2-5; 8 positions match TRBD2. The ends lost 0 bases at V and 5 bases at J; junction bases unmatched: 5. Germline CDR1 and CDR2: ENHRY and SYGVKD. This CDR3 has 15 residues. The CDR3 loop is CAISESEAGEETQYF. The CDR3 DNA sequence: TGTGCCATCAGTGAGTCTGAAGCGGGAGAGGAGACCCAGTACTTC.

This chain joins TRBV7-2 and TRBJ2-1; TRBD2 matches at 10 bases. With 3 bases clipped from V and 10 bases from J, the junction kept 9 bases outside the gene matches. CDR1 and CDR2 from the germline V gene are SGHTA and FQGNSA. The CDR3 is 15 residues long. CDR3: CASSLVASGRGEQFF. In DNA, the CDR3 is TGTGCCAGCAGCTTGGTGGCTAGCGGGAGAGGCGAGCAGTTCTTC.

V and J are TRBV25-1 and TRBJ2-3; 13 bases agree with TRBD2. The V gene end was trimmed by 8 bases and the J gene end by 6 bases; junction bases not matched to a gene: 5. The CDR3 has 14 amino acids. Germline V lookup: CDR1 MGHDK, CDR2 SYGVNS. CDR3 in amino acids: CASGLAGEMDTQYF. DNA for the CDR3: TGTGCCAGCGGACTAGCGGGAGAAATGGATACGCAGTATTTT.

The genes are TRBV18 and TRBJ2-5; D unresolved. The CDR3 has 14 residues. CDR1 and CDR2 (germline): KGHSH, LQKENI. The V gene lost 0 bases and the J gene lost 4 bases, with 9 bases spanning the gap. The CDR3 region is CASSPPARSETQYF. DNA for the CDR3: TGTGCCAGCTCACCACCGGCCAGATCAGAGACCCAGTACTTC.

This clone was seen a handful of times. The V gene is TRBV18, the J gene TRBJ2-5; 8 bases are shared with TRBD1. CDR3 length: 14 amino acids. The junction had 3 bases not matched to a gene; V was cut back by 0 bases and J by 6 bases. Germline V CDR1 and CDR2: KGHSH, LQKENI. The CDR3 sequence: CASSPPTGAKTQYF. CDR3 nucleotides: TGTGCCAGCTCACCACCGACAGGGGCGAAGACCCAGTACTTC.

The chain employs TRBV5-6 and TRBJ2-5, with D uncertain. The germline CDR1 and CDR2 sequences are SGHDT and YYEEEE. The CDR3 length is 14 residues. The germline V and J ends were trimmed by 0 bases and 3 bases, with 9 bases remaining between them. The CDR3 spells CASSLGLSKETQYF. The CDR3 nucleotides are TGTGCCAGCAGCTTGGGACTGTCTAAAGAGACCCAGTACTTC.

In its sample, this clone was seen a few times. V gene TRBV7-2 combines with J gene TRBJ2-1, with D perhaps TRBD2 (6 bases). Trimming removed 3 bases from V and 0 bases from J, with 9 bases in between. CDR1 SGHTA and CDR2 FQGNSA come from the germline V gene. The CDR3 consists of 15 residues. Here the CDR3 reads CASSFGGLSYNEQFF. The CDR3 DNA sequence: TGTGCCAGCAGCTTCGGGGGACTCTCCTACAATGAGCAGTTCTTC.

This clone was counted a few times. The rearrangement joins TRBV19 to TRBJ1-4, with D uncertain. Per germline, CDR1 LNHDA and CDR2 SQIVND (reference sequence). The CDR3 has 13 residues. Trimming took 4 bases from V and 5 from J, leaving 8 bases between them. DNA of the CDR3: TGTGCCAGTAGTACGCGCCGAAATGAAAAACTGTTTTTT. Translating it yields CASSTRRNEKLFF.

Turning to this clone: The sample has other DNA sequences that encode this CDR3 too. The rearrangement links TRBV2 to TRBJ2-2, with 13 bases matching TRBD2. CDR3 length equals 15 residues. J gave up 6 bases and V 4 bases, and 2 bases lay outside the gene matches. Germline CDR1 reads SNHLY; CDR2 reads FYNNEI. As DNA, the CDR3 is TGTGCCAGCAGTGGGACTAGCGGGAGTGCCGGGGAGCTGTTTTTT. It specifies CASSGTSGSAGELFF.

V gene TRBV5-4 combines with J gene TRBJ2-7; the match to TRBD2 covers 12 bases. Germline-derived CDR1 and CDR2 are SGHNT and YYREEE (reference sequence). This CDR3 is 15 amino acids long. With V trimmed by 4 bases and J by 5 bases, 7 bases remained unmatched. The CDR3 loop is CASSTRTSGNHEQYF. The CDR3 region has the DNA TGTGCCAGCAGCACCCGGACTAGCGGGAACCACGAGCAGTACTTC.

This clone was counted a few times. The rearrangement joins TRBV5-1 to TRBJ1-2, with D possibly being TRBD1 (5 bases). Trimming removed 4 bases from V and 8 bases from J, with 12 bases in between. There are 12 residues in the CDR3. Looked up from germline, CDR1 is SGHRS and CDR2 is YFSETQ. CDR3 in DNA: TGCGCCAGCAGCCCCCAGGGTCAGGGCTACACCTTC. As protein: CASSPQGQGYTF.

The CDR3 here is CASSLWDRAQETQYF. The CDR3 nucleotides read TGTGCCAGCAGCCTCTGGGACAGGGCGCAAGAGACCCAGTACTTC. The gene calls are TRBV7-9 and TRBJ2-5; 9 bases match TRBD1. V shed 5 bases, J shed 2 bases, and the junction held 6 bases outside the gene matches. Germline V gene lookup returns CDR1 SEHNR and CDR2 FQNEAQ (reference sequence). There are 15 residues in the CDR3.

The rearrangement joins TRBV9 to TRBJ1-2; weak D call: TRBD1 (5 bases). Germline V CDR1 and CDR2: SGDLS, YYNGEE. V was clipped by 4 bases and J by 7 bases, with 17 bases between them. The CDR3 covers 14 residues. CDR3 nucleotides: TGTGCCAGCAGCCCCGGGGGTACGAGGCCTGGCTACACCTTC. Protein sequence: CASSPGGTRPGYTF.

In its sample, this clone was seen a few times. The chain uses TRBV7-3 and TRBJ2-7, with 8 bases identical to TRBD1. After removal of 4 bases from V and 5 bases from J, the junction contained 10 bases not matched to a gene. This CDR3 region has 15 residues. Germline CDR1 reads SGHTA; CDR2 reads FQGTGA. DNA for the CDR3: TGTGCCAGCAGCTCGGCGCCGGGACAGGCACACGAGCAGTACTTC. Protein sequence: CASSSAPGQAHEQYF.

This clone has only a few counts. The V gene is TRBV5-1, the J gene TRBJ1-5; TRBD1 is a possible D gene (5 bases). Germline assignment: CDR1 SGHRS and CDR2 YFSETQ. The CDR3 is 15 residues long. The V gene lost 0 bases and the J gene lost 5 bases, with 12 bases spanning the gap. The CDR3: CASSLVPGSDQPQHF. The CDR3 DNA reads TGCGCCAGCAGCTTGGTACCAGGGTCGGATCAGCCCCAGCATTTT.

The chain carries TRBV11-1 and TRBJ2-3; D gene ambiguous. The CDR3 totals 13 residues. The V gene's germline CDR1 is SGHAT and CDR2 FQDESV (reference sequence). Trimming removed 2 bases at V and 3 bases at J, with 6 bases between. In DNA, the CDR3 is TGTGCCAGCAGCTTAAGAGTGACAGATACGCAGTATTTT. It yields the protein CASSLRVTDTQYF. Based on the CDR3 plus reference TRBV11-1 and TRBJ2-3, the full variable domain is EAEVAQSPRYKITEKSQAVAFWCDPISGHATLYWYRQILGQGPELLVQFQDESVVDDSQLPKDRFSAERLKGVDSTLKIQPAELGDSAMYLCASSLRVTDTQYFGPGTRLTVL.

This clone came up a few times. The chain combines TRBV27 with TRBJ2-7; 7 positions match TRBD1. The CDR3 has 13 residues. With 6 bases clipped from V and 1 base from J, the junction kept 3 bases outside the gene matches. Germline loops: CDR1 MNHEY, CDR2 SMNVEV (reference sequence). The CDR3 loop is CASRRGPSYEQYF. The DNA of the CDR3 is TGTGCCAGCAGGAGGGGGCCGTCCTACGAGCAGTACTTC.